This is a list of T cell receptor beta chains from one sample in a study of T-cell memory formation after mild COVID-19. MiXCR, applied by TCRdb to the 5' RACE reads, yields one record per CDR3 protein. Of 80,000 to 90,000 distinct CDR3 sequences listed, about 23% are singletons. Source material: PBMCs or a T cell subset sorted from them (not recorded which). These TCRs come from a man aged 18 to 35 who had mild COVID-19 (a few samples of this study predate the infection). Cell type and time point are not known. The CDR3 runs from the conserved cysteine through the conserved F or W. The D gene is left open where the match is weak. Rows may omit the clone size; those that give it use once, few, many or a size class.

D gene: TRBD2; clone size: NA; J gene: TRBJ2-1; V gene: TRBV11-1; CDR3 DNA: TGTGCCAGCAGCACACTAGCGAACTCCTACAATGAGCAGTTCTTC; CDR3 protein: CASSTLANSYNEQFF
D gene: NA; clone size: few; J gene: TRBJ1-2; V gene: TRBV7-9; CDR3 DNA: TGTGCCAGCAGCTTAGACCTCAACTATGGCTACACCTTC; CDR3 protein: CASSLDLNYGYTF
D gene: NA; clone size: few; J gene: TRBJ2-1; V gene: TRBV4-1; CDR3 DNA: TGCGCCAGCAGCCAAGTCCGGGACTTTGAGCAGTTCTTC; CDR3 protein: CASSQVRDFEQFF
D gene: NA; clone size: NA; J gene: TRBJ2-1; V gene: TRBV6-2/TRBV6-3; CDR3 DNA: TGTGCCAGCAGTTCGGGTTTAACCTACAATGAGCAGTTCTTC; CDR3 protein: CASSSGLTYNEQFF
D gene: NA; clone size: NA; J gene: TRBJ2-7; V gene: TRBV7-6; CDR3 DNA: TGTGCCAGCAGCTTGCGGCAGGAGACGGGAGAGCAGTACTTC; CDR3 protein: CASSLRQETGEQYF
D gene: NA; clone size: few; J gene: TRBJ2-1; V gene: TRBV5-1; CDR3 DNA: TGCGCCAGCAGCTTGGGAGACAGGTCGGGCAATGAGCAGTTCTTC; CDR3 protein: CASSLGDRSGNEQFF
D gene: NA; clone size: NA; J gene: TRBJ1-2; V gene: TRBV7-9; CDR3 DNA: TGTGCCAGCAGCTTATCGAATTCCTATGGCTACACCTTC; CDR3 protein: CASSLSNSYGYTF
D gene: TRBD1; clone size: few; J gene: TRBJ1-1; V gene: TRBV20-1; CDR3 DNA: TGCAGTGCTAGGTTAGCAGGGGGAGAGTTCGGAGCTTTCTTT; CDR3 protein: CSARLAGGEFGAFF
D gene: NA; clone size: NA; J gene: TRBJ2-2; V gene: TRBV29-1; CDR3 DNA: TGCAGCGTTGAGGGTAGGGGGAACACCGGGGAGCTGTTTTTT; CDR3 protein: CSVEGRGNTGELFF
D gene: TRBD1; clone size: NA; J gene: TRBJ1-1; V gene: TRBV7-9; CDR3 DNA: TGTGCCAGCAGCTGGGACAGGGAGGGCCCTGAAGCTTTCTTT; CDR3 protein: CASSWDREGPEAFF
D gene: NA; clone size: few; J gene: TRBJ1-5; V gene: TRBV6-5; CDR3 DNA: TGTGCCAGCAGGGGACGGTGGGATCAGCCCCAGCATTTT; CDR3 protein: CASRGRWDQPQHF
D gene: NA; clone size: NA; J gene: TRBJ2-1; V gene: TRBV19; CDR3 DNA: TGTGCCAGTAGTGGACACACCAATGAGCAGTTCTTC; CDR3 protein: CASSGHTNEQFF
D gene: NA; clone size: few; J gene: TRBJ2-2; V gene: TRBV9; CDR3 DNA: TGTGCCAGCAGCGTTGAGGGGGAGAACACCGGGGAGCTGTTTTTT; CDR3 protein: CASSVEGENTGELFF
D gene: NA; clone size: once; J gene: TRBJ2-1; V gene: TRBV10-3; CDR3 DNA: TGTGCCATCAGGGGTTGGGATAGCAACTACAATGAGCAGTTCTTC; CDR3 protein: CAIRGWDSNYNEQFF
D gene: NA; clone size: few; J gene: TRBJ2-4; V gene: TRBV20-1; CDR3 DNA: TGCAGTGCTAGAGCTACCCCCGGAGGAGACAAAAACATTCAGTACTTC; CDR3 protein: CSARATPGGDKNIQYF
D gene: NA; clone size: few; J gene: TRBJ2-1; V gene: TRBV15; CDR3 DNA: TGTGCCACCAGCAGACGGGGCCATGAGCAGTTCTTC; CDR3 protein: CATSRRGHEQFF
D gene: NA; clone size: NA; J gene: TRBJ1-2; V gene: TRBV9; CDR3 DNA: TGTGCCAGCAGCGTAGGGCTCCCAGGGGCAGGTGGCTACACCTTC; CDR3 protein: CASSVGLPGAGGYTF
D gene: NA; clone size: NA; J gene: TRBJ2-1; V gene: TRBV24-1; CDR3 DNA: TGTGCCACCAGTGAAGGGAACCTACTGGGAAGTGAGCAGTTCTTC; CDR3 protein: CATSEGNLLGSEQFF
D gene: NA; clone size: NA; J gene: TRBJ2-3; V gene: TRBV5-1; CDR3 DNA: TGCGCCAGCAGCTTGTTCTCCGCAGGGGGGATCACTAGCACAGATACGCAGTATTTT; CDR3 protein: CASSLFSAGGITSTDTQYF
D gene: TRBD1; clone size: NA; J gene: TRBJ2-7; V gene: TRBV27; CDR3 DNA: TGTGCCAGCAGTGGCGCAGGGACAGGGGCCCACGAGCAGTACTTC; CDR3 protein: CASSGAGTGAHEQYF
D gene: TRBD1; clone size: few; J gene: TRBJ2-1; V gene: TRBV7-6; CDR3 DNA: TGTGCCAGCAGCCCTGGACAGGGGGTAGGTAATGAGCAGTTCTTC; CDR3 protein: CASSPGQGVGNEQFF
D gene: NA; clone size: few; J gene: TRBJ2-7; V gene: TRBV12-3/TRBV12-4; CDR3 DNA: TGTGCCAGCAGTTCCCACCAACAGGTCTCCTACGAGCAGTACTTC; CDR3 protein: CASSSHQQVSYEQYF
D gene: NA; clone size: few; J gene: TRBJ2-3; V gene: TRBV7-2; CDR3 DNA: TGTGCCAGCAGCTTCGGCTCCACAAATACGCAGTATTTT; CDR3 protein: CASSFGSTNTQYF